This TCR beta chain was documented in a study of CD8 T cells in ankylosing spondylitis. Study-wide results and limits: Typical of ankylosing spondylitis blood, it appeared, was a TCR beta motif of under 10 highly homologous variants. Clones linked to disease were reported to show significant enrichment in matched ankylosing spondylitis synovial fluid.

Libraries of TCR beta came from quantitative 5'-RACE with molecular barcodes. TCRdb re-called the 5' RACE reads through MiXCR, storing one row per CDR3 protein. The sample has about 220,000 distinct CDR3 sequences; approximately 20% are singletons. As to this clonotype: What it recognizes is unknown.

Trimming at V came to 3 bases and at J to 6 bases, leaving 9 bases not matched to a gene. Germline lookup yields CDR1 KGHDR and CDR2 SFDVKD. This CDR3 comprises 17 residues. The source of this sequence is a male donor with ankylosing spondylitis. The sequencing sample was made of blood, either unsorted or a sorted T cell fraction (not recorded which). V is TRBV24-1 and J is TRBJ2-3, with 12 nucleotides matching TRBD2. This CDR3 is CATSDHLTSGSFDTQYF. The DNA of the CDR3 is TGTGCCACCAGTGATCACCTGACTAGCGGGAGCTTCGATACGCAGTATTTT.